These T cell receptor beta chains were read from a single sample in a study of cytomegalovirus exposure and HLA in healthy donors. TCRdb's copy holds only in-frame clones and misses some; the assay was immunoSEQ multiplex PCR. Listed are fewer than 100,000 clones; roughly 3.8% falls within the top ten. Sequencing was performed on PBMCs. Receptor source: a man aged 18 to 35 in good health and CMV-seropositive. The CDR3 runs from the conserved cysteine through the conserved F or W. Fields, in order: J gene, D gene, V gene, CDR3 DNA, CDR3 protein. The D gene is left open where the match is weak.

>TRBJ1-1|NA|TRBV28
TGTGCCAGCCATCCAAGACAGGCCCGGAGGACTGAAGCTTTCTTT
CASHPRQARRTEAFF
>TRBJ1-5|NA|TRBV5-8
TGTGCCAGCAGCTTCACGGGGGGCCGAGATCAGCCCCAGCATTTT
CASSFTGGRDQPQHF
>TRBJ2-7|TRBD2|TRBV10-1
TGCGCCAGCAGTGAAAGAGCGGGGGGAAGGGGATCCTACGAGCAGTACTTC
CASSERAGGRGSYEQYF
>TRBJ2-7|TRBD1|TRBV29-1
TGCAGCGTGTATAGGGACAGCTACGAGCAGTACTTC
CSVYRDSYEQYF
>TRBJ1-4|NA|TRBV18
TGTGCCAGCTCCTCCTCGCGGGGGGACGAAAAACTGTTTTTT
CASSSSRGDEKLFF
>TRBJ1-5|NA|TRBV7-2
TGTGCCAGCAGTCTAGTGGGGGTAGCGGAGCCCCAGCATTTT
CASSLVGVAEPQHF
>TRBJ2-4|NA|TRBV7-8
TGTGCCAGCACCTTGATCCCAGGGGCAACCATTCAGTACTTC
CASTLIPGATIQYF
>TRBJ1-2|NA|TRBV5-4
TGTGCCAGCAGCTCTCAAGGGAGACACTATGGCTACACCTTC
CASSSQGRHYGYTF
>TRBJ2-7|TRBD2|TRBV9
TGTGCCAGCAGCTCGGGGAGGGGCCTTGGCTACGAGCAGTACTTC
CASSSGRGLGYEQYF
>TRBJ2-7|NA|TRBV28
TGTGCCAGCAGTTTAGGGGGAGGCTACGAGCAGTACTTC
CASSLGGGYEQYF
>TRBJ2-1|TRBD2|TRBV7-8
TGTGCCAGCAGCTTAGCGGGGCGAAGCGGGAAGCCCCTGGATGAGCAGTTCTTC
CASSLAGRSGKPLDEQFF
>TRBJ2-7|TRBD2|TRBV11-3
TGTGCCAGCAGCCCCAGCGGGGAGCGGTCCGAGCAGTACTTC
CASSPSGERSEQYF
>TRBJ2-2|NA|TRBV6-6
TGTGCCAGCAGTTATCTCGGGACTCATAGTCCCGGGGAGCTGTTTTTT
CASSYLGTHSPGELFF
>TRBJ1-3|NA|TRBV19
TGTGCCAGTCGAACGGGGGGAAACACCATATATTTT
CASRTGGNTIYF
>TRBJ1-1|NA|TRBV27
TGTGCCAGCAGTTCCCGGGAGAGAGCTTTCTTT
CASSSRERAFF
>TRBJ2-7|TRBD2|TRBV11-3
TGTGCCAGCAGCTGGCAGCGGGAGGGGGCAAACGAGCAGTACTTC
CASSWQREGANEQYF
>TRBJ1-1|TRBD1|TRBV10-3
TGTGCCATCAGTGATAGCAGACAGGGCAGCACTGAAGCTTTCTTT
CAISDSRQGSTEAFF
>TRBJ1-2|TRBD1|TRBV6-1
TGTGCCAGCAGTGAAGCTCTGACAGGGGACTATGGCTACACCTTC
CASSEALTGDYGYTF
>TRBJ1-5|NA|TRBV19
TGTGCCAGTAGTAATCGCCAGAATAATCAGCCCCAGCATTTT
CASSNRQNNQPQHF
>TRBJ2-6|TRBD1|TRBV5-5
TGTGCCAGCAGCTTGGCTCCCGGGACAGGCATCTCTGGGGCCAACGTCCTGACTTTC
CASSLAPGTGISGANVLTF
>TRBJ2-7|TRBD2|TRBV27
TGTGCCAGCACATTTAGCGGGAGCCTCTCCTACGAGCAGTACTTC
CASTFSGSLSYEQYF
>TRBJ2-2|NA|TRBV6-5
TGTGCCAGCAGAACCGTCTCAGGGAACACCGGGGAGCTGTTTTTT
CASRTVSGNTGELFF
>TRBJ2-7|TRBD1|TRBV19
TGTGCCACCGGACAGGGGGCGTACTACGAGCAGTACTTC
CATGQGAYYEQYF
>TRBJ1-5|NA|TRBV7-8
TGTGCCAGCAGCTTAGACGGGTATAGCAATCAGCCCCAGCATTTT
CASSLDGYSNQPQHF
>TRBJ2-7|TRBD2|TRBV10-3
TGTGCCATCAGGAGGGCGGGAGGGTCCTACGAGCAGTACTTC
CAIRRAGGSYEQYF
>TRBJ2-7|NA|TRBV13
TGTGCCAGCAGTCCGGGGGACTACGAGCAGTACTTC
CASSPGDYEQYF